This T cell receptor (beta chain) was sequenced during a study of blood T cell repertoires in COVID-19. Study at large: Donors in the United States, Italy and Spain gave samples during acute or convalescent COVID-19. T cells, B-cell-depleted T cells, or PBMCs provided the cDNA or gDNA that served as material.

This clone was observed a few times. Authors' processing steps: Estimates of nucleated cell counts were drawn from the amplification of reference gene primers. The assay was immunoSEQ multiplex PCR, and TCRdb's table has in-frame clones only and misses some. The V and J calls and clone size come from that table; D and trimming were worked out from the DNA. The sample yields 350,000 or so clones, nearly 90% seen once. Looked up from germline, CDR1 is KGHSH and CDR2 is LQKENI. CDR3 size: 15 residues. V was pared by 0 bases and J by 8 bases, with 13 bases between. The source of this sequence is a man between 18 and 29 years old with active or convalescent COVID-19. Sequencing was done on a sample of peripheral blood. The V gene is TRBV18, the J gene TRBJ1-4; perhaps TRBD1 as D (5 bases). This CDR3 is CASSPPGGVEEKLFF. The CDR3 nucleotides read TGTGCCAGCTCACCACCGGGAGGGGTAGAGGAAAAACTGTTTTTT.